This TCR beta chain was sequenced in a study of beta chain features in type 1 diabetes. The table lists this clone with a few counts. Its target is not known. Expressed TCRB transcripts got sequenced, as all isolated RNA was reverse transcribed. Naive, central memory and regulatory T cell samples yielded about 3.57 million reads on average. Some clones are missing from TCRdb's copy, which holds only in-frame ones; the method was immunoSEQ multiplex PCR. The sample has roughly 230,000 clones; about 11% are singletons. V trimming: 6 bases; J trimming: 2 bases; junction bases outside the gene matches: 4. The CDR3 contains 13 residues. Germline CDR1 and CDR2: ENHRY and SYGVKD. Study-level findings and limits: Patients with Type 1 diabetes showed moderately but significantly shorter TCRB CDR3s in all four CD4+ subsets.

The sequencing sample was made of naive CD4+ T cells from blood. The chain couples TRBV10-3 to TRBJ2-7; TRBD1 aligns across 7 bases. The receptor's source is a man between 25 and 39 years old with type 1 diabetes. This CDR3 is CAISNGQAYEQYF. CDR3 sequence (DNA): TGTGCCATCAGCAACGGACAGGCCTACGAGCAGTACTTC.